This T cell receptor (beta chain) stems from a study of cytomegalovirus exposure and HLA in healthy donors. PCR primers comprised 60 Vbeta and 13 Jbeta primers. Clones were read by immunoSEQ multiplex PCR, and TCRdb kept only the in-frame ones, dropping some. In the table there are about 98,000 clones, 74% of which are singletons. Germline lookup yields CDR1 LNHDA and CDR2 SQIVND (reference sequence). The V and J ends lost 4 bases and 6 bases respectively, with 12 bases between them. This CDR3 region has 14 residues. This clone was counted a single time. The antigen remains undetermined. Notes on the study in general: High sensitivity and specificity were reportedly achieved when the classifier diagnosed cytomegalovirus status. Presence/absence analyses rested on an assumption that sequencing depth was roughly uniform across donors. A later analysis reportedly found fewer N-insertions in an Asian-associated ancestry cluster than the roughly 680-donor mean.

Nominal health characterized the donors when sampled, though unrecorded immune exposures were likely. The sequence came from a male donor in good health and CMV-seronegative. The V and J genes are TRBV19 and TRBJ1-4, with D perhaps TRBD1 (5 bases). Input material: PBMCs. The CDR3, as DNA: TGTGCCAGTAGTACAGCCTGGGGCCATGAAAAACTGTTTTTT. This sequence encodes CASSTAWGHEKLFF.